The clone carrying this T cell receptor beta chain was recorded at least ten times. These data come from a study of HIV-infected children after antiretroviral therapy interruption. The overall study: Weeks 0, 48 and 150 were sampled under continuous treatment.

Unique molecular identifiers were included in an RNA-based 3' RACE TCR library. In TCRdb, the 3' RACE reads were re-called with MiXCR into one record per CDR3 protein. The sample holds around 15,000 distinct CDR3 sequences, around 3.3% seen once. The treatment here: PENTA 11 planned treatment interruption arm or continuous ART arm. V was shortened by 5 bases and J by 8 bases, with 18 bases between the two germline ends. The germline gives CDR1 DFQATT, CDR2 SNEGSKA (reference sequence). The CDR3 covers 14 residues. The chain couples TRBV20-1 to TRBJ1-4; perhaps TRBD1 as D (5 bases). Sequenced here: CD45RO+ CD8+ T cells from PBMCs, pooled from several time points, sampled from a donor given antiretroviral therapy, either interrupted or continuous. Subset in this sample: memory CD8+ CD45RO+ CD45RA- T cells. This clonotype was obtained from a pool of human donors with HIV. This CDR3 is CSADPGRMGEKLFF. CDR3 in DNA: TGCAGTGCTGACCCAGGGAGAATGGGCGAAAAACTGTTTTTT.